Following are 23 T cell receptor beta chains from one sample sequenced in a study of CD8+ T cells in alopecia areata. Sequencing relied on a cDNA template that was reverse transcribed from extracted RNA. Sequencing was performed with immunoSEQ multiplex PCR; in TCRdb, only in-frame clones are kept and a portion is missing. Of about 260,000 clones in the sample, 60% are singletons; the top ten hold 0.75% to 0.95%. As for treatment: oral pan-JAK inhibitor, 5-10 mg twice daily. The source material was CD4+ T cells sorted from blood, sampled around week 54, from a patient treated with tofacitinib. The receptors here all came from a human donor with alopecia areata.

The table lists this clone with a count of one. The rearrangement joins TRBV7-2 to TRBJ2-7, with D hard to call. V was trimmed by 2 bases and J by 6 bases, leaving 8 bases between them. The CDR3 extends over 12 amino acids. Germline V gene sequence: CDR1 SGHTA, CDR2 FQGNSA. Here the CDR3 DNA reads TGTGCCAGCAGCTTAAGACCGGGCGAGCAGTACTTC. Its translation is CASSLRPGEQYF. The full variable domain, its missing parts supplied by reference TRBV7-2 and TRBJ2-7, is GAGVSQSPSNKVTEKGKDVELRCDPISGHTALYWYRQSLGQGLEFLIYFQGNSAPDKSGLPSDRFSAERTGGSVSTLTIQRTQQEDSAVYLCASSLRPGEQYFGPGTRLTVT.

The rearrangement uses TRBV5-1 and TRBJ2-3; D possibly corresponds to TRBD1 (5 bases). The V gene's germline CDR1 is SGHRS and CDR2 YFSETQ. The CDR3 has 14 residues. The V end lost 0 bases, the J end lost 6 bases, and 11 bases lay between the germline ends. CDR3 amino acids: CASSLAQGSDTQYF. The CDR3 DNA follows: TGCGCCAGCAGCTTGGCGCAGGGTTCGGATACGCAGTATTTT.

This clone was counted only a few times. The V call is TRBV15, the J call TRBJ1-5; D not resolved. V was clipped by 4 bases and J by 2 bases, with 9 bases between them. The CDR3 sequence is 14 residues long. Germline CDR1 LNHNV, CDR2 YYDKDF (reference sequence). The DNA for the CDR3 is TGTGCCACCAGCATAGCGCGGGGCAATCAGCCCCAGCATTTT. Translated, it gives CATSIARGNQPQHF.

The genes are TRBV14 and TRBJ2-2; no reliable D call. The V gene lost 1 base and the J gene lost 7 bases, with 16 bases spanning the gap. CDR3 size: 16 residues. The germline V gene encodes CDR1 SGHDN and CDR2 FVKESK. The CDR3 DNA reads as TGTGCCAGCAGCCAAGTATCTCCACCTTGGGTCGGGGAGCTGTTTTTT. Encoded protein: CASSQVSPPWVGELFF.

The rearrangement uses TRBV5-4 and TRBJ1-6; D is ambiguous. V lost 0 bases to trimming and J lost 12 bases, with 4 bases between them. CDR1 SGHNT and CDR2 YYREEE come from the germline V gene (reference sequence). This CDR3 is 11 amino acids long. The CDR3 loop is CASSLGGPLHF. CDR3 sequence (DNA): TGTGCCAGCAGCTTGGGGGGACCCCTCCACTTT.

The V gene is TRBV5-6, the J gene TRBJ1-6, with TRBD1 matching 7 bases. The CDR3 is 15 residues long. Germline lookup yields CDR1 SGHDT and CDR2 YYEEEE. The V and J ends lost 2 bases and 7 bases, in that order; junction bases with no gene match: 6. In DNA, the CDR3 is TGTGCCAGCAGCTTCCGGGACAGAGGCAATTCACCCCTCCACTTT. This encodes CASSFRDRGNSPLHF.

The chain employs TRBV5-4 and TRBJ2-7; D may be TRBD1 or TRBD2 (5 bases each). Germline CDR1 SGHNT, CDR2 YYREEE (reference sequence). The V end was cut by 2 bases, the J end by 4 bases, with 16 bases between. The CDR3 spans 15 residues. CDR3 region: CASSLRRRGRYEQYF. CDR3 coding DNA: TGTGCCAGCAGCTTACGGCGTAGGGGACGTTACGAGCAGTACTTC.

The rearrangement uses TRBV5-1 and TRBJ1-2, with a possible D match to TRBD1 (5 bases). The CDR3 loop spans 12 amino acids. Per the germline V gene, CDR1 is SGHRS and CDR2 is YFSETQ. V was trimmed by 0 bases and J by 8 bases, leaving 8 bases between them. The CDR3 spells CASSLVGEGYTF. The CDR3 DNA sequence: TGCGCCAGCAGCTTGGTGGGGGAAGGCTACACCTTC.

V is TRBV28 and J is TRBJ2-7; 8 nucleotides line up with TRBD1. The CDR3 length is 14 residues. Germline V CDR1 and CDR2: MDHEN, SYDVKM. The trim removed 6 bases at V and 7 bases at J, leaving 11 bases unmatched. CDR3 amino acids: CASRPGQGTWEQYF. CDR3 coding DNA: TGTGCCAGCAGACCAGGACAGGGTACCTGGGAGCAGTACTTC.

This clone has a handful of counts. Different DNA sequences within this sample yield the same CDR3. The chain links TRBV7-2 to TRBJ1-6; no firm D call. The CDR3 length is 12 residues. CDR1 and CDR2 from the germline V gene are SGHTA and FQGNSA. Deletions cut 2 bases from V and 7 bases from J, with 3 bases between. CDR3 DNA: TGTGCCAGCAGCTTATCCAATTCACCCCTCCACTTT. It encodes CASSLSNSPLHF.

The V and J genes are TRBV29-1 and TRBJ2-7; perhaps TRBD1 as D (6 bases). The CDR3 has 12 amino acids. CDR1 is SQVTM and CDR2 is ANQGSEA in the germline V gene. Trimming took 6 bases from V and 6 from J, leaving 15 bases between them. CDR3 sequence: CSVERGSGEQYF. The CDR3 bases are TGCAGCGTGGAGAGGGGGTCCGGCGAGCAGTACTTC.

The chain has TRBV2 and TRBJ1-2, with a possible D match to TRBD1 (5 bases). V gave up 1 base and J gave up 5 bases, with 8 bases separating them. Germline V gives CDR1 SNHLY, CDR2 FYNNEI. The CDR3 is made up of 13 amino acids. The CDR3 region is CASSEERTYGYTF. The CDR3 nucleotides read TGTGCCAGCAGTGAAGAGAGGACATATGGCTACACCTTC.

The rearrangement uses TRBV29-1 and TRBJ1-3, with D unresolved. V was shortened by 4 bases and J by 2 bases, with 12 bases between the two germline ends. Germline lookup yields CDR1 SQVTM and CDR2 ANQGSEA. CDR3 length: 14 amino acids. For the CDR3, the DNA is TGCAGCGTTGGAATCCCGGGGACTGGAAACACCATATATTTT. It specifies CSVGIPGTGNTIYF.

The chain uses TRBV9 and TRBJ2-1; TRBD2 matches 7 bases. The V and J ends lost 2 bases and 9 bases, in that order; junction bases with no gene match: 8. Germline CDR1 and CDR2: SGDLS and YYNGEE. CDR3 size: 14 residues. As DNA, the CDR3 is TGTGCCAGCAGCGTGAGGAGCGGGGTAGTTGAGCAGTTCTTC. Its protein is CASSVRSGVVEQFF.

The J gene is TRBJ2-6, the V gene TRBV5-4; a weak D match, TRBD1 (6 bases). Germline V gene data show CDR1 as SGHNT and CDR2 as YYREEE (reference sequence). The CDR3 loop spans 18 amino acids. The germline V and J ends were trimmed by 1 base and 2 bases, with 16 bases remaining between them. The CDR3 protein is CASSLPGPWTAGANVLTF. As DNA, the CDR3 is TGTGCCAGCAGCTTGCCTGGGCCTTGGACAGCTGGGGCCAACGTCCTGACTTTC.

The sample holds a few counts of this clone. This chain uses TRBV6-6 with TRBJ1-5, with D hard to call. Germline CDR1 and CDR2: MNHNY and SVGAGI (reference sequence). The CDR3 is made up of 12 amino acids. Trimming took 6 bases from V and 7 from J, leaving 10 bases between them. The CDR3 nucleotides are TGTGCCAGCAGCACCACCGGGCAGCCCCAGCATTTT. Residues: CASSTTGQPQHF.

V gene TRBV5-1 combines with J gene TRBJ2-6; D is perhaps TRBD1 or TRBD2 (5 bases each). This CDR3 has 15 amino acids. V was trimmed by 4 bases and J by 0 bases, leaving 8 bases between them. CDR1 is SGHRS, CDR2 YFSETQ, per germline. CDR3 in DNA: TGCGCCAGCAGCATGGGGGTCTCTGGGGCCAACGTCCTGACTTTC. This sequence encodes CASSMGVSGANVLTF.

The chain couples TRBV5-1 to TRBJ2-7; D possibly corresponds to TRBD2 (5 bases). V was trimmed by 5 bases and J by 0 bases, leaving 9 bases between them. Germline V gene data show CDR1 as SGHRS and CDR2 as YFSETQ. The CDR3 runs to 13 residues. Here the CDR3 reads CASRPGLSYEQYF. The CDR3, as DNA: TGCGCCAGCAGACCCGGACTCTCCTACGAGCAGTACTTC.

This rearrangement joins TRBV27 to TRBJ2-5; 8 nucleotides agree with TRBD2. The V gene's germline CDR1 is MNHEY and CDR2 SMNVEV (reference sequence). The J segment lost 1 base and the V segment lost 6 bases, leaving 7 bases of the junction unmatched. The CDR3 is made up of 15 amino acids. The CDR3 sequence: CASRQLAAAQETQYF. In nucleotides, the CDR3 is TGTGCCAGCAGGCAACTAGCGGCGGCCCAAGAGACCCAGTACTTC.

The chain uses TRBV30 and TRBJ1-2; D is ambiguous. V lost 2 bases and J 4 bases, leaving 17 bases between the germline ends. CDR1 and CDR2 from the germline V gene are GTSNPN and SVGIG (reference sequence). The CDR3 contains 15 residues. CDR3 in amino acids: CAWSRTVRSSYGYTF. CDR3 coding DNA: TGTGCCTGGAGTCGAACCGTGAGATCTTCCTATGGCTACACCTTC. Supplemented by reference TRBV30 and TRBJ1-2, the full variable domain reads SQTIHQWPATLVQPVGSPLSLECTVEGTSNPNLYWYRQAAGRGLQLLFYSVGIGQISSEVPQNLSASRPQDRQFILSSKKLLLSDSGFYLCAWSRTVRSSYGYTFGSGTRLTVV.

To note about this clone: This may be a read error: a much more frequent sequence differs by one nucleotide. The chain couples TRBV6-5 to TRBJ1-2; D may be TRBD1 (5 bases). Trimming removed 2 bases from V and 3 bases from J, with 7 bases in between. The CDR3 runs 13 residues. Germline CDR1 MNHEY, CDR2 SVGAGI. This chain's CDR3 is CASSYQQDYGYTF. The CDR3 DNA reads as TGTGCCAGCAGTTACCAACAGGACTATGGCTACACCTTC.

The J gene is TRBJ2-7, the V gene TRBV7-6; 9 nucleotides line up with TRBD2. Looked up from germline, CDR1 is SGHVS and CDR2 is FNYEAQ. The junction had 6 bases not matched to a gene; V was cut back by 0 bases and J by 3 bases. The CDR3 extends over 16 amino acids. In DNA form, the CDR3 reads TGTGCCAGCAGCTTAGCGCGTCTAGCGGGGAACTACGAGCAGTACTTC. Protein product: CASSLARLAGNYEQYF. Drawing the rest from reference TRBV7-6 and TRBJ2-7, the complete variable domain is GAGVSQSPRYKVTKRGQDVALRCDPISGHVSLYWYRQALGQGPEFLTYFNYEAQQDKSGLPNDRFSAERPEGSISTLTIQRTEQRDSAMYRCASSLARLAGNYEQYFGPGTRLTVT.

The rearrangement uses TRBV5-1 and TRBJ2-1; 7 bases line up with TRBD1. The germline gives CDR1 SGHRS, CDR2 YFSETQ. V lost 5 bases to trimming and J lost 6 bases; unmatched junction nucleotides: 11. The CDR3 totals 15 residues. The CDR3: CASSFTGARINEQFF. The CDR3 coding sequence is TGCGCCAGCAGTTTTACAGGGGCCCGGATCAATGAGCAGTTCTTC.